This entry features one T cell receptor beta chain sequence. This clone was recorded once. Its recognized antigen is unknown. No much larger clone is present one base from it, and per-base qualities are unavailable. What this sample's time point label stands for: about 28 days (+/-7) after the second vaccine dose. AZD1222 recipients whose second dose came at about 4 weeks and those whose second dose came at about 12 weeks were combined into one group, since spike-specific TCR depth and breadth did not differ between the two schedules. Samples from vaccinated people were obtained from the UK trials COV001 and COV002, which included a single-blind randomized controlled phase 2/3 trial of AZD1222 (ChAdOx1 nCoV-19) in healthy adults. For TCRbeta chain sequencing, PBMC samples from trial participants were taken at day 0 and at day 28 after the second dose. The CDR3 regions of human TCRbeta chains were subjected to immunosequencing. As for the original processing: TCRs in the repertoires were compared against a reference library of SARS-CoV-2-specific TCRs that had been generated with the MIRA antigen-specificity platform. Breadth was defined as the fraction of unique TCRs that were SARS-CoV-2-associated, and depth was defined as the fraction of total T cells that were SARS-CoV-2-associated. Using the MIRA data, each spike-specific TCR was mapped to the spike region that the TCR reacts to and placed in a CD4 or CD8 class. Log10-transformed breadth and depth values were compared by one-way ANOVA with Sidak's multiple comparisons tests. The table was pulled from immuneACCESS by TCRdb, which kept in-frame rearrangements only. Such tables lose some clones; where checked, under half of the loss comes from unresolved V genes, and the rest has no known cause. V and J calls plus clone size are reproduced from that table; the DNA served to infer D and trimming. Within this sample are about 79,000 clones, with approximately 90% of them counted one time only. Of the sample, 28% falls within the top ten clones.

These data belong to a study of T cell responses to AZD1222 COVID-19 vaccine (dated by TCRdb to 2020 to 2023). General notes on the study: A total of about 240 trial participants underwent TCR sequencing, of whom around 200 received two doses of AZD1222 and around 26 received two doses of the MenACWY control vaccine. Trial participants were enrolled into age subgroups of 18-55, 56-69 and 70-plus years, which contained 148, 28 and 57 TCR-sequenced participants, respectively. Overall results and qualifications from the work: Nearly half of unique spike-specific TCRs reportedly recognized epitopes outside regions mutated in the B.1.351 and B.1.1.7 variants. Because no day 14 peak-response samples were available, the repertoires could be characterized only after the peak T cell response. After two AZD1222 doses, spike-specific TCR breadth and depth were significantly higher than at day 0 and than in MenACWY recipients. In the small 56-69-year group, the increase in depth fell short of significance, most likely because of low power. Conclusions about previously exposed vaccinees were limited because only six AZD1222 recipients were SARS-CoV-2 seropositive at baseline. Vaccine-associated CD4 TCRs spanned the whole spike protein, with dominant responses in regions 160-218 and 743-854. Participants were mostly white British and included more females than males, and it was suggested by the authors that clonal diversity may have been underestimated.

CDR1 and CDR2 (MNHEY, SVGAGI) derive from the germline V gene. V sheds 5 bases and J sheds 6 bases, leaving 14 bases between their ends. From its cysteine to its phenylalanine, the CDR3 spans 14 amino acids. The entry retains the CDR3 DNA only, 42 bases that are in frame from base 1. This sample comprised peripheral blood, obtained 28 days after the second AZD1222 dose. The TCR sequence derives from an adult who received the AZD1222 COVID-19 vaccine. Recombination linked TRBV6-5 to TRBJ1-5; the D segment cannot be called with confidence. The CDR3 corresponds to CASSMSDRSQPQHF. At the DNA level, the sequence is TGTGCCAGCAGTATGTCCGATCGTAGTCAGCCCCAGCATTTT.